The 14 T cell receptor beta chains below were found in one sample sequenced in a study of blood T cell repertoires in COVID-19. Some clones are missing from TCRdb's copy, which holds only in-frame ones; the method was immunoSEQ multiplex PCR. The sample includes some 150,000 clones, around 90% of them seen just once. Material for sequencing was peripheral blood. The receptors were sampled from a woman of 80 years or more with acute or convalescent COVID-19.

This chain uses TRBV11-3 with TRBJ2-3, with TRBD2 matching 11 bases. The CDR3 covers 15 residues. Germline values: CDR1 SGHNT, CDR2 YENEEA. Losses at the gene ends were 4 bases for V and 5 bases for J; bases not matched to a gene: 5. CDR3 bases: TGTGCCAGCAGCTCTAGAGGGACTAGCGGAGATACGCAGTATTTT. Translating it yields CASSSRGTSGDTQYF.

V usage is TRBV29-1 and J usage is TRBJ2-3; TRBD1 might be the D (7 bases). The CDR3 runs 15 residues. The germline V and J ends were trimmed by 6 bases and 1 base, with 17 bases remaining between them. Germline CDR1 and CDR2: SQVTM and ANQGSEA. The CDR3 coding sequence is TGCAGCGTCCGGGGGCCAGGGGGTGGCACAGATACGCAGTATTTT. It specifies CSVRGPGGGTDTQYF.

J is TRBJ1-1 and V is TRBV7-9; D perhaps matches TRBD1 (6 bases). This CDR3 is built from 14 residues. Trimming took 7 bases from V and 11 from J, leaving 23 bases between them. Germline loops: CDR1 SEHNR, CDR2 FQNEAQ (reference sequence). The CDR3 DNA follows: TGTGCCAGCACCCTCCGGCAGGGGAGGGTTTGGGCTTTCTTT. Protein sequence: CASTLRQGRVWAFF. Complete variable domain (other parts from reference TRBV7-9 and TRBJ1-1): DTGVSQNPRHKITKRGQNVTFRCDPISEHNRLYWYRQTLGQGPEFLTYFQNEAQLEKSRLLSDRFSAERPKGSFSTLEIQRTEQGDSAMYLCASTLRQGRVWAFFGQGTRLTVV.

The chain joins TRBV11-2 to TRBJ1-2; D might be TRBD1 (5 bases). Germline V CDR1 and CDR2: SGHAT, FQNNGV. The ends were cut back, 4 bases at V and 2 bases at J, with 14 bases in the middle. This CDR3 spans 15 amino acids. The CDR3 reads CASSSRTRPNYGYTF. For the CDR3, the DNA is TGTGCCAGCAGCTCTAGGACAAGACCAAACTATGGCTACACCTTC.

This clone was seen a single time. V and J are TRBV9 and TRBJ2-3; D might be TRBD1 (6 bases). Germline loops: CDR1 SGDLS, CDR2 YYNGEE. This CDR3 spans 14 amino acids. The V end was cut by 1 base, the J end by 1 base, with 7 bases between. The CDR3 loop reads CASSVQGRTDTQYF. CDR3 nucleotides: TGTGCCAGCAGCGTACAGGGGCGCACAGATACGCAGTATTTT.

This clone was counted a single time. The CDR3 here is CASRSSGYQETQYF. The CDR3 nucleotides read TGTGCCAGCCGAAGCTCAGGGTACCAAGAGACCCAGTACTTC. This chain links TRBV27 with TRBJ2-5, with D possibly TRBD1 on 5 matching bases. There are 14 residues in the CDR3. Trimming left V 8 bases short and J 0 bases short, with 13 bases between. Germline V gene sequence: CDR1 MNHEY, CDR2 SMNVEV (reference sequence).

This chain joins TRBV30 and TRBJ1-2, with a possible D match to TRBD1 (5 bases). Per the germline V gene, CDR1 is GTSNPN and CDR2 is SVGIG (reference sequence). The CDR3 consists of 16 residues. Trimming cost V 0 bases and J 8 bases, with 22 bases left between them. The chain's CDR3 is CAWSVTGTAGLLGYTF. The CDR3 region has the DNA TGTGCCTGGAGTGTAACCGGGACCGCGGGGTTATTGGGCTACACCTTC.

This chain uses TRBV7-2 with TRBJ2-5; TRBD2 matches at 9 bases. Trimming at V came to 1 base and at J to 5 bases, leaving 8 bases not matched to a gene. CDR3 length: 16 amino acids. Germline CDR1 and CDR2: SGHTA and FQGNSA. The CDR3: CASSLVLAGGFETQYF. In DNA form, the CDR3 reads TGTGCCAGCAGCTTAGTCTTGGCGGGGGGGTTTGAGACCCAGTACTTC.

The chain links TRBV2 to TRBJ1-5; TRBD1 agrees at 7 bases. After removal of 7 bases from V and 6 bases from J, the junction contained 12 bases not matched to a gene. This CDR3 spans 15 amino acids. The germline V gene has CDR1 SNHLY and CDR2 FYNNEI. The chain's CDR3 is CASTLDRDGFQPQHF. CDR3 sequence (DNA): TGTGCCAGCACCTTAGACAGGGATGGTTTTCAGCCCCAGCATTTT. The full variable domain, rest sourced from reference TRBV2 and TRBJ1-5, is EPEVTQTPSHQVTQMGQEVILRCVPISNHLYFYWYRQILGQKVEFLVSFYNNEISEKSEIFDDQFSVERPDGSNFTLKIRSTKLEDSAMYFCASTLDRDGFQPQHFGDGTRLSIL.

About this clone itself: At the DNA level, this CDR3 is encoded by other sequences in the same sample as well. The chain couples TRBV10-3 to TRBJ1-2; D is ambiguous. Deletions cut 0 bases from V and 4 bases from J, with 9 bases between. Germline-derived CDR1 and CDR2 are ENHRY and SYGVKD. CDR3 length equals 14 residues. For the CDR3, the DNA is TGTGCCATCAGTGAGTCGAGAGCAAGCTATGGCTACACCTTC. It codes for CAISESRASYGYTF.

The rearrangement uses TRBV13 and TRBJ2-2; 13 bases agree with TRBD2. This CDR3 contains 17 residues. The ends lost 6 bases at V and 3 bases at J; junction bases unmatched: 7. CDR1 and CDR2 from the germline V gene are PRHDT and FYEKMQ (reference sequence). The CDR3 loop is CASRRLAGGLDTGELFF. In DNA, the CDR3 is TGTGCCAGCAGGCGACTAGCGGGGGGTCTAGACACCGGGGAGCTGTTTTTT.

This clone occurred once. This sequence joins TRBV4-1 and TRBJ2-2; 10 bases are shared with TRBD1. The CDR3 consists of 14 residues. Trimming at V came to 4 bases and at J to 4 bases, leaving 0 bases not matched to a gene. CDR1 is MGHRA, CDR2 YSYEKL, per germline. This chain's CDR3 is CASSRTGGTGELFF. CDR3 in DNA: TGCGCCAGCAGCCGGACAGGGGGCACCGGGGAGCTGTTTTTT.

The chain combines TRBV13 with TRBJ1-5, with D perhaps TRBD1 (5 bases). With 5 bases removed from V and 3 bases from J, the gap between germline ends came to 11 bases. Germline CDR1 is PRHDT and CDR2 is FYEKMQ (reference sequence). This CDR3 has 14 residues. CDR3 loop: CASSLGGNNQPQHF. The CDR3 DNA sequence: TGTGCCAGCAGCCTCGGGGGGAACAATCAGCCCCAGCATTTT.

V is TRBV7-2 and J is TRBJ1-1; 10 nucleotides match TRBD1. J gave up 3 bases and V 5 bases, and 9 bases lay outside the gene matches. Germline CDR1 is SGHTA and CDR2 is FQGNSA. The CDR3 has 16 residues. The CDR3 region has the DNA TGTGCCAGCAGCCCTGGGACAGGGGACCCGCACACTGAAGCTTTCTTT. This translates into CASSPGTGDPHTEAFF.